The T cell receptor beta chain under discussion was sequenced for a study of beta chain features in type 1 diabetes. Of the isolated RNA, all was reverse transcribed, and so the sequenced material was expressed TCRB transcripts. The table came from immunoSEQ multiplex PCR; TCRdb's copy has only in-frame clones and leaves some out. The data contain hundreds of thousands of clones, roughly 12% of them singletons. This CDR3 comprises 15 residues. The germline CDR1 and CDR2 sequences are SGHTA and FQGNSA. Germline trimming cut 5 bases from V and 4 bases from J; bases unmatched to any gene: 3. A few counts support this clone.

This sequence joins TRBV7-2 and TRBJ1-6; 9 bases line up with TRBD1. The clonotype comes from a man aged 18 to 29 in good health. The sample consisted of naive CD4+ T cells from blood. The DNA for the CDR3 is TGTGCCAGCAGCCGGACAGGGGATTATAATTCACCCCTCCACTTT. Its translation: CASSRTGDYNSPLHF.